Below, one T cell receptor beta chain is given with its context. The antigen remains unidentified. The data originate from a study of untreated major depressive disorder. General study findings and limits: Differences in TRBV25-01 and TRBV02-01 usage did not reach significance.

Trimming took 8 bases from V and 8 from J, leaving 17 bases between them. Germline V lookup: CDR1 MGHRA, CDR2 YSYEKL. This CDR3 comprises 13 residues. CD4+ T cell purity was typically 85% to 95%. Produced via immunoSEQ multiplex PCR; TCRdb's table is partial and in-frame only. This table has 15,000 to 25,000 clones, about 85% appearing once. The sample consisted of CD4+ T cells from PBMCs. The source of this sequence is a woman aged 30 to 39 in good health. The J gene is TRBJ2-3, the V gene TRBV4-1, with D perhaps TRBD2 (5 bases). The CDR3 nucleotides are TGCGCCAGCTTCGACTATAGGGATTTTACGCAGTATTTT. Translating gives CASFDYRDFTQYF.